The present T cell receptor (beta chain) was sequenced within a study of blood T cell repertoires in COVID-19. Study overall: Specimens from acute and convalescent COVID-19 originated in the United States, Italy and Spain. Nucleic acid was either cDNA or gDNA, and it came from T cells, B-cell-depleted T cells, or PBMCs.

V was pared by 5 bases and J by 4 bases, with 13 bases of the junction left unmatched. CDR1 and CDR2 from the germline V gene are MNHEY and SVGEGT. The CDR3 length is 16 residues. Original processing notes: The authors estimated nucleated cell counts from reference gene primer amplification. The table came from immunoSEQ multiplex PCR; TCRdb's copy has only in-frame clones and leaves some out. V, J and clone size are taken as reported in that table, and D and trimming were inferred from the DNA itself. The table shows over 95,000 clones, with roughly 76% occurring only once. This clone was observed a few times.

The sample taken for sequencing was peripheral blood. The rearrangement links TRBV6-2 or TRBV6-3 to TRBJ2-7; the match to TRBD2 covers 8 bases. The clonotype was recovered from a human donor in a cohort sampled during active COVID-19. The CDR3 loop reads CASSVGTRTGAYEQYF. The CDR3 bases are TGTGCCAGCAGTGTCGGGACTAGGACGGGAGCTTACGAGCAGTACTTC.